This TCR beta chain was found in a study of T-cell memory formation after mild COVID-19. Whole-study findings and limits: CD4+ bias marked clones expanding day 15 to 37, unlike balanced contracting clones. Mainly in CM and EM were contracting CD4+ clones; CD8+ were in EMRA. The study detected some responding clones in pre-infection memory, suggesting cross-reactive memory joined.

Worth noting for this clonotype: Its antigen is not identified.

TCRdb itself ran the 5' RACE reads through MiXCR, one entry per CDR3 protein. The sample lists 310,000 or so distinct CDR3 sequences; more than 15% were seen once. The V segment lost 8 bases and the J segment 4 bases; nucleotides outside the gene matches: 7. Per germline, CDR1 MNHNS and CDR2 SASEGT. CDR3 length: 13 amino acids. Sequencing used PBMCs or a T cell subset sorted from them (not recorded which). The source is a young man who had mild COVID-19 (a few samples of this study predate the infection). Cell type and time point are not known. The rearrangement joins TRBV6-1 to TRBJ1-1; 7 bases match TRBD1. This chain's CDR3 is CASGEQGFTEAFF. In DNA, the CDR3 is TGTGCCAGCGGGGAACAGGGGTTCACTGAAGCTTTCTTT.